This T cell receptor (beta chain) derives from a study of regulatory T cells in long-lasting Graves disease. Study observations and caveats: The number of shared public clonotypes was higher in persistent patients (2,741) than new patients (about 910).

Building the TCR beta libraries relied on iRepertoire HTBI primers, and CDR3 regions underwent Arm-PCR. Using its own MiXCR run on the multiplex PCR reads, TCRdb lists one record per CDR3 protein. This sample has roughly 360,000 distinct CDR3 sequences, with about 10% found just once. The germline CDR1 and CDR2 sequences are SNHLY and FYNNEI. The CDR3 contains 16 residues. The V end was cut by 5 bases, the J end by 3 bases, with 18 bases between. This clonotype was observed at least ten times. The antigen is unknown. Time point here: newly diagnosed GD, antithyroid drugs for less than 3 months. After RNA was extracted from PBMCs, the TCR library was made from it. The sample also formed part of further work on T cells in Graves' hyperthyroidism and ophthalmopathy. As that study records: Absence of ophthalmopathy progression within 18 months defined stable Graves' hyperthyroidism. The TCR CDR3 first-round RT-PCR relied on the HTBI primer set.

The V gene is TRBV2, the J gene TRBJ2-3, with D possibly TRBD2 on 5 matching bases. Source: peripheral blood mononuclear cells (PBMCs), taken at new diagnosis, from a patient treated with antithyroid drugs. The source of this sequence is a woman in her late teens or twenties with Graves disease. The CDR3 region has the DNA TGTGCCAGCAGTATCGCCCCTTTAGCGATGACAGATACGCAGTATTTT. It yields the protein CASSIAPLAMTDTQYF.